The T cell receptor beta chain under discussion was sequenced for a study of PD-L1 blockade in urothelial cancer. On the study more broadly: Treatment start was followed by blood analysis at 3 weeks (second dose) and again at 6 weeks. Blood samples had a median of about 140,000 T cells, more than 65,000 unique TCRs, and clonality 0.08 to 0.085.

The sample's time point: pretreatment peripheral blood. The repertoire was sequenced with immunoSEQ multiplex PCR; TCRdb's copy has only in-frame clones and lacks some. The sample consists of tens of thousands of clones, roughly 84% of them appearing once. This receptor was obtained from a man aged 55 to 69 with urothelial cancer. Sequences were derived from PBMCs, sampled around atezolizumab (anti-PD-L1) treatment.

CDR3 sequence (DNA): TGTGCCAGCAGGTGGAGGGCGGGGGATTCGTACTTC. The encoded protein is CASRWRAGDSYF. The chain has TRBV21-1 and TRBJ2-5; the D call of TRBD2 is as the table states it, not checked on the DNA. TRBV21-1 is a recognized pseudogene. The CDR3 covers 12 residues.